This T cell receptor (beta chain) was profiled in a study of blood T cell repertoires in COVID-19 (dated by TCRdb to about 2020). Notes on the research overall: Samples covering the acute and convalescent phases of COVID-19 were provided by collaborators in the United States, Italy and Spain. The prospective study material was composed of cDNA or gDNA derived from T cells, B-cell-depleted T cells, or PBMCs. Subjects who had been exposed to COVID-19, were actively infected with it, or had recovered from it provided the deeply sampled blood TCRbeta repertoires that made up the dataset. The repertoires were made available in a free public database intended to serve as a resource for research on the immune response to SARS-CoV-2. The samples were drawn from the first 160 participants of the ongoing ImmuneRACE study and from 1,254 subjects provided by 6 global collaborators. The sample metadata nearly always contained a de-identified subject ID, COVID-19 status, age in years and sex. HLA class I and class II types, where available, came from metadata supplied by the sample provider rather than from assay-based typing. General conclusions and limits of the study: The amount of clinical and demographic metadata varied by source and participant and was provided uncurated.

From cysteine to phenylalanine, the CDR3 is 14 amino acids long. Kept here is only the CDR3 DNA, which spans 42 bases and is read in frame from base 1. Trimming takes 0 bases from V and 8 bases from J, and the germline ends sit 14 bases apart. The germline V gene provides CDR1 SGHAT and CDR2 FQNNGV. For this clone: It lacks a known antigen. Per-nucleotide qualities are absent, and no much larger clonotype sits a single base away.

The immunoSEQ Assay, a bias-controlled multiplex PCR, was used to amplify TCRbeta CDR3 regions from genomic DNA. In the paper's pipeline: The number of nucleated cells in each sample was estimated by amplification of reference gene primers within the assay. Sequence reads were collapsed and filtered to measure the absolute abundance of every unique TCRbeta CDR3 rearrangement. For each sample, productive Simpson clonality was calculated by taking the square root of Simpson's diversity index across productive rearrangements. In TCRdb, the immuneACCESS table is reduced to in-frame sequences with V and J assigned. These tables do not hold every clone; where another copy was compared, an unresolved V gene accounts for under half, and the others remain unexplained. V, J and clone size reflect that table, while D and trimming were determined from the DNA. The sample records just under 300,000 clones, roughly 86% of which are singletons. The ten largest clones capture 1% to 1.5% of the sample.

Collaborating institutions collected whole blood in K2EDTA tubes following their own protocols. For TCRbeta analysis, collaborator samples were shipped as frozen whole blood, as isolated PBMCs, or as DNA extracted from either sample type. The TCR was taken from a man aged 65 to 79 with acute or convalescent COVID-19. The V and J genes are TRBV11-2 and TRBJ2-7; the D gene is perhaps TRBD2, from 5 matching bases. Sample: peripheral blood. The sequence in DNA is TGTGCCAGCAGCTTAGAGCGGACTTCCCCCCAGCAGTACTTC. It codes for CASSLERTSPQQYF.